The clone carrying this TCR beta chain was counted ten times or more. Its target is not known. TCR beta CDR3 was amplified from genomic DNA by two-round multiplex PCR. For every TRBV and TRBJ gene, a specific primer was used in first-round PCR. TCRdb re-called the multiplex PCR reads with MiXCR, one entry per CDR3 protein. This sample has about 32,000 distinct CDR3 sequences, with around two fifths found just once. Germline V gives CDR1 GTSNPN, CDR2 SVGIG (reference sequence). The CDR3 spans 15 residues. V was cut by 4 bases and J by 6 bases, with 18 bases left in between. The data were obtained in a study of prognosis after radiotherapy for stage I lung cancer. Study-level findings and limits: The question of whether the expanded TCR clones were tumor-specific was not determined. There was a fall in unique TCR clone counts after stereotactic body radiation therapy, median about 9,200 versus 6,500. Reduced Shannon entropy following stereotactic body radiation therapy was recorded in patients who developed distant metastases.

The receptor was isolated from a donor over 45 with non-small cell lung cancer. The sequencing used PBMCs, collected before or after stereotactic body radiation therapy (not recorded which). This chain uses TRBV30 with TRBJ2-2; D possibly matches TRBD1 or TRBD2 (6 bases each). The CDR3 nucleotides are TGTGCCTGGACTACAGGGATAGCGGCCGCCGGGGAGCTGTTTTTT. Translated: CAWTTGIAAAGELFF.